The entry below describes one T cell receptor (beta chain). What it binds is unknown. The CDR3 is made up of 13 amino acids. Trimming took 5 bases from V and 15 from J; bases not matched to a gene: 7. Germline V gene lookup returns CDR1 MNHEY and CDR2 SVGAGI. From the roughly 120-subject validation cohort, which was separate from the roughly 670-subject first cohort, the donors were drawn. The data originate from a study of cytomegalovirus exposure and HLA in healthy donors. At the level of the study: In a later analysis, the roughly 110 validation repertoires were reported to have used the same platform as the 666 first-cohort repertoires. Whole-study findings and limits: TCR beta chains numbering some 160 were designated cytomegalovirus-associated. First-cohort TCR clusters tended to co-occur in the 120 or so validation repertoires, a later analysis found.

Libraries were prepared by immunoSEQ multiplex PCR; TCRdb keeps only in-frame clonotypes and omits some of them. The table includes fewer than 90,000 clones, 90% to 96% detected once. Sample: PBMCs. The chain couples TRBV6-5 to TRBJ2-1; 13 bases are a match to TRBD2. This TCR was recovered from a young man in good health and CMV-seropositive. CDR3 coding DNA: TGTGCCAGCAGTCGGACTAGCGGGAGATCCCGGTTCTTC. Its protein product is CASSRTSGRSRFF.